The 31 T cell receptor beta chains presented below share a single source sample, sequenced in a study of cytomegalovirus exposure and HLA in healthy donors. With 60 Vbeta and 13 Jbeta primers, the PCR was carried out. Here immunoSEQ multiplex PCR was the method, and the copy in TCRdb shows in-frame clones only, minus some. The data show about 110,000 clones, 78% seen once. Input material: PBMCs. These receptors originate from a woman aged 25 to 39 in good health and CMV-seronegative.

This clone was detected a few times. This rearrangement joins TRBV10-3 to TRBJ2-7; D is ambiguous. CDR3 length: 16 residues. Germline CDR1 reads ENHRY; CDR2 reads SYGVKD. V lost 3 bases to trimming and J lost 3 bases, with 18 bases between them. The CDR3, as DNA: TGTGCCATCAGTGATCCTTCCTGGGCAGCCCTCTACGAGCAGTACTTC. This encodes CAISDPSWAALYEQYF.

This sequence joins TRBV4-1 and TRBJ2-2, with D uncertain. The CDR3 is 14 residues long. Deletions cut 4 bases from V and 5 bases from J, with 11 bases between. Germline values: CDR1 MGHRA, CDR2 YSYEKL. CDR3 nucleotide sequence: TGCGCCAGCAGCCCCCTAGGCGGTACCGGGGAGCTGTTTTTT. Its protein is CASSPLGGTGELFF.

The chain employs TRBV7-2 and TRBJ1-1; weak D call: TRBD1 (6 bases). V dropped 4 bases and J dropped 1 base, with 13 bases sitting between them. Germline V gene data show CDR1 as SGHTA and CDR2 as FQGNSA. This CDR3 spans 15 amino acids. In nucleotides, the CDR3 is TGTGCCAGCAGCTACGGACAGCTCAAGAACACTGAAGCTTTCTTT. It yields the protein CASSYGQLKNTEAFF.

This clone was observed a handful of times. The rearrangement uses TRBV5-6 and TRBJ1-5; 8 nucleotides match TRBD1. CDR1 is SGHDT and CDR2 is YYEEEE in the germline V gene. The length of the CDR3 is 14 residues. The V gene end was trimmed by 4 bases and the J gene end by 4 bases; junction bases not matched to a gene: 4. CDR3: CASSIGQGNQPQHF. The CDR3 coding sequence is TGTGCCAGCAGCATCGGACAGGGAAATCAGCCCCAGCATTTT. The whole variable domain, filled in from reference TRBV5-6 and TRBJ1-5, reads DAGVTQSPTHLIKTRGQQVTLRCSPKSGHDTVSWYQQALGQGPQFIFQYYEEEERQRGNFPDRFSGHQFPNYSSELNVNALLLGDSALYLCASSIGQGNQPQHFGDGTRLSIL.

The chain uses TRBV7-6 and TRBJ2-1, with 8 bases lining up with TRBD2. Germline CDR1 SGHVS, CDR2 FNYEAQ. The CDR3 loop spans 15 amino acids. With 5 bases clipped from V and 4 bases from J, the junction kept 7 bases outside the gene matches. The CDR3 nucleotides are TGTGCCAGCAGCCGAGCGGGAGCAGGGTACAATGAGCAGTTCTTC. It specifies CASSRAGAGYNEQFF.

The chain has TRBV7-8 and TRBJ2-7, with a weak D call TRBD1 (5 bases). V was shortened by 4 bases and J by 2 bases, with 21 bases between the two germline ends. The germline V gene has CDR1 SGHVS and CDR2 FQNEAQ. The CDR3 spans 17 residues. The CDR3 DNA reads TGTGCCAGCAGCTCTAATGGGCAGGGTGGGTATCCCTACGAGCAGTACTTC. Translating gives CASSSNGQGGYPYEQYF.

The chain combines TRBV28 with TRBJ2-7; possible D gene TRBD1, 6 bases. CDR3 length: 14 amino acids. Germline V lookup: CDR1 MDHEN, CDR2 SYDVKM. Trimming pared 2 bases from V and 3 bases from J, leaving 11 bases between. CDR3 coding DNA: TGTGCCAGCAGTTTAGTGGGGACAAACTACGAGCAGTACTTC. Translation gives CASSLVGTNYEQYF.

A single count supports this clone. This chain links TRBV7-9 with TRBJ1-6, with 8 nucleotides matching TRBD1. Per the germline V gene, CDR1 is SEHNR and CDR2 is FQNEAQ (reference sequence). The CDR3 runs 15 residues. J gave up 14 bases and V 9 bases, and 18 bases lay outside the gene matches. CDR3 amino acids: CASRPGGTGGESLHF. The CDR3 DNA follows: TGTGCCAGTAGACCTGGGGGGACAGGAGGGGAGTCCCTCCACTTT.

The J gene is TRBJ1-3, the V gene TRBV7-9; no clear D gene. Trimming stripped 1 base from V and 0 bases from J, with 4 bases between. CDR1 is SEHNR, CDR2 FQNEAQ, per germline (reference sequence). The CDR3 runs 14 residues. CDR3 region: CASSLGSSGNTIYF. The CDR3 bases are TGTGCCAGCAGCTTAGGCAGCTCTGGAAACACCATATATTTT.

In this sample, this clone turned up a few times. The V gene is TRBV4-1, the J gene TRBJ2-1; the match to TRBD2 covers 12 bases. Germline assignment: CDR1 MGHRA and CDR2 YSYEKL. The CDR3 sequence is 16 residues long. V was clipped by 2 bases and J by 5 bases; unmatched bases: 4. Here the CDR3 reads CASSQTLAGGDNEQFF. DNA of the CDR3: TGCGCCAGCAGCCAAACACTAGCGGGGGGCGACAATGAGCAGTTCTTC.

V usage is TRBV6-5 and J usage is TRBJ1-5, with 8 bases identical to TRBD1. The ends lost 6 bases at V and 4 bases at J; junction bases unmatched: 8. Germline CDR1 is MNHEY and CDR2 is SVGAGI. This CDR3 region has 15 residues. CDR3 nucleotides: TGTGCCAGCAGGGTAGGGACAGGTGTAAATCAGCCCCAGCATTTT. Translating gives CASRVGTGVNQPQHF.

The chain couples TRBV9 to TRBJ1-1, with no clear D. Trimming cost V 0 bases and J 1 base, with 10 bases left between them. This CDR3 comprises 15 residues. Looked up from germline, CDR1 is SGDLS and CDR2 is YYNGEE. The CDR3 is CASSVGHGPNTEAFF. In DNA form, the CDR3 reads TGTGCCAGCAGCGTAGGACACGGTCCGAACACTGAAGCTTTCTTT. Full variable domain (remainder filled in from reference TRBV9 and TRBJ1-1): DSGVTQTPKHLITATGQRVTLRCSPRSGDLSVYWYQQSLDQGLQFLIQYYNGEERAKGNILERFSAQQFPDLHSELNLSSLELGDSALYFCASSVGHGPNTEAFFGQGTRLTVV.

This clone occurred once. This rearrangement joins TRBV6-1 to TRBJ2-7; D is undetermined. This CDR3 contains 16 residues. Trimming took 1 base from V and 2 from J, leaving 15 bases between them. Germline CDR1 reads MNHNS; CDR2 reads SASEGT. In DNA form, the CDR3 reads TGTGCCAGCAGTGAAGTCGGCTGGCAGGCCGCCTACGAGCAGTACTTC. This encodes CASSEVGWQAAYEQYF.

This chain joins TRBV18 and TRBJ2-7; TRBD1 matches at 10 bases. With 3 bases clipped from V and 0 bases from J, the junction kept 2 bases outside the gene matches. This CDR3 has 15 amino acids. CDR1 and CDR2 from the germline V gene are KGHSH and LQKENI. This chain's CDR3 is CASSPGTGVSYEQYF. CDR3 DNA: TGTGCCAGCTCACCCGGGACAGGGGTCTCCTACGAGCAGTACTTC.

V is TRBV4-2 and J is TRBJ2-5; 9 nucleotides line up with TRBD1. Germline CDR1 and CDR2: LGHNA and YNFKEQ. CDR3 size: 18 residues. V dropped 0 bases and J dropped 5; count of bases not matched to a gene: 13. The CDR3 reads CASSQESVTGGYGETQYF. Here the CDR3 DNA reads TGTGCCAGCAGCCAAGAGAGCGTAACAGGGGGCTATGGGGAGACCCAGTACTTC.

J is TRBJ1-6 and V is TRBV6-6; D gene ambiguous. The V gene's germline CDR1 is MNHNY and CDR2 SVGAGI (reference sequence). V was trimmed by 6 bases and J by 10 bases, leaving 7 bases between them. The CDR3 loop spans 11 amino acids. CDR3 sequence reads: CASRAQSPLHF. CDR3 bases: TGTGCCAGCAGGGCCCAATCACCCCTCCACTTT.

This clone was found once. The chain is built from TRBV6-5 and TRBJ1-4; possible D gene TRBD1, 5 bases. Germline CDR1 MNHEY, CDR2 SVGAGI. The CDR3 sequence is 14 residues long. The V gene lost 2 bases and the J gene lost 7 bases, with 11 bases spanning the gap. CDR3 sequence: CASSYQGRTEKLFF. CDR3 DNA sequence: TGTGCCAGCAGTTACCAGGGCCGCACTGAAAAACTGTTTTTT.

This clone showed up just once. V and J are TRBV18 and TRBJ2-7, with D perhaps TRBD2 (6 bases). V lost 1 base, J lost 1 base, and 8 bases lay in between. The CDR3 totals 14 residues. Germline values: CDR1 KGHSH, CDR2 LQKENI. In DNA form, the CDR3 reads TGTGCCAGCTCACCACGGGGGGATTCCTACGAGCAGTACTTC. Encoded protein: CASSPRGDSYEQYF.

The genes are TRBV30 and TRBJ2-2; tentatively, D is TRBD1 (6 bases). The ends were cut back, 3 bases at V and 1 base at J, with 18 bases in the middle. Germline V gene sequence: CDR1 GTSNPN, CDR2 SVGIG (reference sequence). The CDR3 contains 17 residues. CDR3 region: CAWRATGSRWNTGELFF. Here the CDR3 DNA reads TGTGCCTGGAGGGCAACAGGGTCCCGATGGAACACCGGGGAGCTGTTTTTT.

The chain employs TRBV7-2 and TRBJ2-2; 8 bases match TRBD2. Germline V gene lookup returns CDR1 SGHTA and CDR2 FQGNSA. There are 15 residues in the CDR3. J gave up 6 bases and V 4 bases, and 7 bases lay outside the gene matches. CDR3: CASSSGRGFAGELFF. The DNA of the CDR3 is TGTGCCAGCAGCTCCGGGAGGGGGTTTGCCGGGGAGCTGTTTTTT.

The rearrangement joins TRBV29-1 to TRBJ1-2, with D hard to call. The germline V gene encodes CDR1 SQVTM and CDR2 ANQGSEA. The CDR3 consists of 16 residues. Trimming took 6 bases from V and 4 from J, leaving 24 bases between them. The CDR3 protein is CSVGLSRGNGGYGYTF. The CDR3 DNA reads as TGCAGCGTGGGCCTCTCAAGAGGGAATGGAGGCTATGGCTACACCTTC.

The genes are TRBV7-2 and TRBJ1-5; D unclear. Germline assignment: CDR1 SGHTA and CDR2 FQGNSA. The CDR3 runs 15 residues. V lost 1 base to trimming and J lost 1 base, with 8 bases between them. The chain's CDR3 is CASSLGSGSNQPQHF. The CDR3 nucleotides read TGTGCCAGCAGCTTAGGATCGGGGAGCAATCAGCCCCAGCATTTT.

This clone appeared a single time. The V gene is TRBV18, the J gene TRBJ1-2, with 7 bases that match TRBD1. The CDR3 is 14 amino acids. Germline loops: CDR1 KGHSH, CDR2 LQKENI. V gave up 3 bases and J gave up 3 bases; unmatched junction bases: 4. The CDR3 loop is CASSPPGGDYGYTF. In DNA form, the CDR3 reads TGTGCCAGCTCACCCCCAGGGGGAGACTATGGCTACACCTTC.

This rearrangement joins TRBV27 to TRBJ1-1; D may be TRBD1 (5 bases). Germline-derived CDR1 and CDR2 are MNHEY and SMNVEV (reference sequence). V was shortened by 0 bases and J by 2 bases, with 10 bases between the two germline ends. The CDR3 contains 15 residues. CDR3 bases: TGTGCCAGCAGTTTATCGAGTACAGGCAACACTGAAGCTTTCTTT. This encodes CASSLSSTGNTEAFF.

A few counts support this clone. The genes are TRBV6-6 and TRBJ1-4, with 8 bases lining up with TRBD1. The ends lost 5 bases at V and 4 bases at J; junction bases unmatched: 6. CDR1 and CDR2 from the germline V gene are MNHNY and SVGAGI (reference sequence). CDR3 length equals 15 residues. The CDR3 DNA reads as TGTGCCAGCAGTCTACGACAGGGGTTTAATGAAAAACTGTTTTTT. Its translation: CASSLRQGFNEKLFF.

The V and J genes are TRBV7-9 and TRBJ2-7; 7 bases map to TRBD2. The CDR3 has 14 residues. J lost 5 bases, V lost 2 bases, and 6 bases had no gene match. CDR1 SEHNR and CDR2 FQNEAQ come from the germline V gene (reference sequence). The CDR3 DNA is TGTGCCAGCAGCTTAACGGTCGCGGGAGACGAGCAGTACTTC. As protein: CASSLTVAGDEQYF.

This chain joins TRBV28 and TRBJ1-4; D ambiguous. V lost 6 bases and J 0 bases, leaving 11 bases between the germline ends. CDR1 is MDHEN, CDR2 SYDVKM, per germline. The CDR3 extends over 15 amino acids. CDR3 in amino acids: CASSGRETTNEKLFF. The DNA of the CDR3 is TGTGCCAGCAGCGGGCGGGAAACAACTAATGAAAAACTGTTTTTT. Filled out from reference TRBV28 and TRBJ1-4, the complete variable domain reads DVKVTQSSRYLVKRTGEKVFLECVQDMDHENMFWYRQDPGLGLRLIYFSYDVKMKEKGDIPEGYSVSREKKERFSLILESASTNQTSMYLCASSGRETTNEKLFFGSGTQLSVL.

The V and J genes are TRBV5-1 and TRBJ2-1, with 7 bases identical to TRBD2. Germline loops: CDR1 SGHRS, CDR2 YFSETQ. J was trimmed by 6 bases and V by 4 bases; bases with no gene match: 10. The CDR3 loop spans 15 amino acids. CDR3 sequence (DNA): TGCGCCAGCAGCCCGGAGGGGACTATCAGCAATGAGCAGTTCTTC. It yields the protein CASSPEGTISNEQFF.

The chain combines TRBV7-2 with TRBJ2-7, with D possibly TRBD1 on 5 matching bases. Germline assignment: CDR1 SGHTA and CDR2 FQGNSA. The CDR3 is made up of 16 amino acids. V lost 0 bases to trimming and J lost 4 bases, with 16 bases between them. CDR3: CASSLAAARVTYEQYF. CDR3 DNA: TGTGCCAGCAGCTTAGCGGCCGCCAGGGTCACGTACGAGCAGTACTTC.

This sequence joins TRBV14 and TRBJ2-7; 7 nucleotides agree with TRBD2. This CDR3 comprises 16 residues. Losses at the gene ends were 4 bases for V and 7 bases for J; bases not matched to a gene: 16. Looked up from germline, CDR1 is SGHDN and CDR2 is FVKESK. This CDR3 is CASSPPTGGNLLEQYF. CDR3 in DNA: TGTGCCAGCAGCCCCCCAACGGGAGGCAACCTGTTGGAGCAGTACTTC.

CDR3 residues: CASSVLGTGTEQFF. The CDR3 bases are TGTGCCAGCAGCGTGCTCGGGACAGGGACAGAGCAGTTCTTC. The chain carries TRBV11-3 and TRBJ2-1, with TRBD1 identical over 9 bases. The trim removed 5 bases at V and 10 bases at J, leaving 9 bases unmatched. CDR3 length equals 14 residues. Germline-derived CDR1 and CDR2 are SGHNT and YENEEA.